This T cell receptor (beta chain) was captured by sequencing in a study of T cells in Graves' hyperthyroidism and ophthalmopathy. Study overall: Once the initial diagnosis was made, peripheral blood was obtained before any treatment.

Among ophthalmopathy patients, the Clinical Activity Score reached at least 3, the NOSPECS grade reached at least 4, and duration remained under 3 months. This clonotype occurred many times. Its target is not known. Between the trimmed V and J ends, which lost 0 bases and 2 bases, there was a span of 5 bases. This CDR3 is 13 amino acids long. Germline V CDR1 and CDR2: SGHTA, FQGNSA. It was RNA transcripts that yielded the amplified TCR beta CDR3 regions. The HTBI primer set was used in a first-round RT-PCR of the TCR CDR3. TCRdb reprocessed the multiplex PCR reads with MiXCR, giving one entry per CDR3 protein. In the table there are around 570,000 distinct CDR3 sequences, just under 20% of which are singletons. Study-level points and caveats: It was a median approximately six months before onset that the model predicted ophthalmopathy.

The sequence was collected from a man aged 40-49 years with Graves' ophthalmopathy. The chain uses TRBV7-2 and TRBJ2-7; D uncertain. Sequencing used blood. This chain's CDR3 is CASSLAPAYEQYF. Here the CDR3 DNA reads TGTGCCAGCAGCTTAGCCCCCGCCTACGAGCAGTACTTC.